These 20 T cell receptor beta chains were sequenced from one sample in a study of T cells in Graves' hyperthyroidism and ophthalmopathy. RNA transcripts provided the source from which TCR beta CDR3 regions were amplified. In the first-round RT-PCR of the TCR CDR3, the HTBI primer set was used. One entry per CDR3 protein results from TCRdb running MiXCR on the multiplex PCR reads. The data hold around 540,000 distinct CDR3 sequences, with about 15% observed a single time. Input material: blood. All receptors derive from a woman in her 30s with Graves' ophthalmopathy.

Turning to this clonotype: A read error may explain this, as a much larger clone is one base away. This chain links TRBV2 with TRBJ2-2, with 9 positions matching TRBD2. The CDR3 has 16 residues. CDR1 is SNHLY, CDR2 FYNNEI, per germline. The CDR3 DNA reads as TGTGCCAACAGTGAAAATAGCGGGAGAGGCACCGGGGAGCTGTTTTTT. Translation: CANSENSGRGTGELFF. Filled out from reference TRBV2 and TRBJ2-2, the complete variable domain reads EPEVTQTPSHQVTQMGQEVILRCVPISNHLYFYWYRQILGQKVEFLVSFYNNEISEKSEIFDDQFSVERPDGSNFTLKIRSTKLEDSAMYFCANSENSGRGTGELFFGEGSRLTVL.

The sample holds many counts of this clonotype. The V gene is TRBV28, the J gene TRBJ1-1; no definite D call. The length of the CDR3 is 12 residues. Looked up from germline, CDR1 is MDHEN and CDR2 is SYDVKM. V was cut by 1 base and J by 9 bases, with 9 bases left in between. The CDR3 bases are TGTGCCAGCAGTTTATCACAACGCAAAGCTTTCTTT. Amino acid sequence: CASSLSQRKAFF.

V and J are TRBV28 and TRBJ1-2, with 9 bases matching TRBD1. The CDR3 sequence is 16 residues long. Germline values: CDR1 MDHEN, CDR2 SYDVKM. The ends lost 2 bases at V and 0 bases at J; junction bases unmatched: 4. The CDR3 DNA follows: TGTGCCAGCAGTTTACCCACAGGGGGCCCTAACTATGGCTACACCTTC. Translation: CASSLPTGGPNYGYTF.

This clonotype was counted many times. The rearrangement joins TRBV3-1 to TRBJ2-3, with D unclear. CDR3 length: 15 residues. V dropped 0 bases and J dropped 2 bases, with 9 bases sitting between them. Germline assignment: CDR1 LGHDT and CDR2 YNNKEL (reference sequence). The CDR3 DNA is TGTGCCAGCAGCCAAGACGGGTTCTTCACAGATACGCAGTATTTT. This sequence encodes CASSQDGFFTDTQYF.

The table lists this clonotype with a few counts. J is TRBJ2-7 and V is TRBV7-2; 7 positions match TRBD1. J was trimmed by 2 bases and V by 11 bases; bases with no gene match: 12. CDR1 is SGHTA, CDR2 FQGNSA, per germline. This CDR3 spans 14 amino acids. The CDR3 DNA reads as TGTGCCTCACGGGACAGCCTTAGAACCTACGAGCAGTACTTC. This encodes CASRDSLRTYEQYF.

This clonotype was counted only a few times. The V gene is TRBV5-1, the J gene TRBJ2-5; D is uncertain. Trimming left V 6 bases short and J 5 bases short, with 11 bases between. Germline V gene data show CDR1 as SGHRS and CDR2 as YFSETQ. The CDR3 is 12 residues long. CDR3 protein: CASTIIGETQYF. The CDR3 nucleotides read TGCGCCAGCACAATTATCGGGGAGACCCAGTACTTC.

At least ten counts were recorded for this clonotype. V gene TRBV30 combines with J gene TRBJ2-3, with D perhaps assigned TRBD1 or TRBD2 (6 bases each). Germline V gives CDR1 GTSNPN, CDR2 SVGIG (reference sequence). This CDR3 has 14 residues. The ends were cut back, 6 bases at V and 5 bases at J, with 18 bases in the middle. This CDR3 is CACSVLGGQDTQYF. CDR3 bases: TGTGCCTGTTCGGTTTTGGGGGGCCAAGATACGCAGTATTTT.

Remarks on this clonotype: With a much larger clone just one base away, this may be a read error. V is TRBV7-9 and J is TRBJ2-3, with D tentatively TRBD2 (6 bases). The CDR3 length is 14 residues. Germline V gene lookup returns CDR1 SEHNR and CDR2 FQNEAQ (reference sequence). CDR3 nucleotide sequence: TGTGCCAGCAGCCCCGGGACTCTGGGCGATACGCGGTATTTT. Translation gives CASSPGTLGDTRYF.

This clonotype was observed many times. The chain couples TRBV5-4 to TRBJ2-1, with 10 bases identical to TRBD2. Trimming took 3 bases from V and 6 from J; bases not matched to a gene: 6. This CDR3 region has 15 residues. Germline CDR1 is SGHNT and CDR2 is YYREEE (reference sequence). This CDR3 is CASSSLAGRTNEQFF. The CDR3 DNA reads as TGTGCCAGCAGCTCACTAGCGGGAAGAACCAATGAGCAGTTCTTC.

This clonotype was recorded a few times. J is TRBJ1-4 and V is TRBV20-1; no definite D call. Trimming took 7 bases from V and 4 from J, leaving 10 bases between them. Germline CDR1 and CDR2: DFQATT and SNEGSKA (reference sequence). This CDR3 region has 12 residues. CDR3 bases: TGCAGTGGTTCTCCCAATAATGAAAAACTGTTTTTT. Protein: CSGSPNNEKLFF.

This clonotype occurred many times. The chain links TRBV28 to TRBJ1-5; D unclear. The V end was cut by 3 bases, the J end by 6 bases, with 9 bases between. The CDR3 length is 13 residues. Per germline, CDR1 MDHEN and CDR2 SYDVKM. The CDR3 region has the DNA TGTGCCAGCAGTTTTCGGGGAGGTCAGCCCCAGCATTTT. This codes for CASSFRGGQPQHF.

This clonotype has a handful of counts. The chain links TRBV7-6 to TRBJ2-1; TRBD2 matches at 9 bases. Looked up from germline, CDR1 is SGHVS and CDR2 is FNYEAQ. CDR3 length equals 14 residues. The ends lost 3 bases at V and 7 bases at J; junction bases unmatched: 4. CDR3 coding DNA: TGTGCCAGCAGCTTGCTAGCGGGGAGAAATGAGCAGTTCTTC. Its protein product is CASSLLAGRNEQFF. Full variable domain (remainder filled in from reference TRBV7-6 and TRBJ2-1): GAGVSQSPRYKVTKRGQDVALRCDPISGHVSLYWYRQALGQGPEFLTYFNYEAQQDKSGLPNDRFSAERPEGSISTLTIQRTEQRDSAMYRCASSLLAGRNEQFFGPGTRLTVL.

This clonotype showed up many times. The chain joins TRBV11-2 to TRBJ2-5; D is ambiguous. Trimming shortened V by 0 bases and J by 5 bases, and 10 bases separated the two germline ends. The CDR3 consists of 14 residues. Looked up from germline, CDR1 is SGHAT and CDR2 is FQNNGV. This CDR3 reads CASSLDFVLETQYF. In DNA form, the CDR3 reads TGTGCCAGCAGCTTAGATTTTGTATTGGAGACCCAGTACTTC.

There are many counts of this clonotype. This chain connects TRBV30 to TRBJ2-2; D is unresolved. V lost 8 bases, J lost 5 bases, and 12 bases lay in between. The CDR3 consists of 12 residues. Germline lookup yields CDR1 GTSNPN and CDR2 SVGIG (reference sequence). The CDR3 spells CAGNSRTGELFF. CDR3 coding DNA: TGTGCCGGAAATAGTCGAACCGGGGAGCTGTTTTTT.

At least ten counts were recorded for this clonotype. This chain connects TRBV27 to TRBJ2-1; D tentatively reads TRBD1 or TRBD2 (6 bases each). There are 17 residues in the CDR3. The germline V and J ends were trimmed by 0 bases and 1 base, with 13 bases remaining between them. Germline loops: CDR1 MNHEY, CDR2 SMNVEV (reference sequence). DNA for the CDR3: TGTGCCAGCAGTTTATCGGAGGGGGTAGCTTCCTACAATGAGCAGTTCTTC. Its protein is CASSLSEGVASYNEQFF.

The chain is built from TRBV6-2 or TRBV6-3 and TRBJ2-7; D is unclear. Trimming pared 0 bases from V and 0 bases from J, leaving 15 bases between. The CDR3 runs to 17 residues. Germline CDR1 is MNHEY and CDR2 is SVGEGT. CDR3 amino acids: CASSYSLVRMDSYEQYF. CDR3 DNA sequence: TGTGCCAGCAGTTACTCGCTTGTGAGGATGGACTCCTACGAGCAGTACTTC.

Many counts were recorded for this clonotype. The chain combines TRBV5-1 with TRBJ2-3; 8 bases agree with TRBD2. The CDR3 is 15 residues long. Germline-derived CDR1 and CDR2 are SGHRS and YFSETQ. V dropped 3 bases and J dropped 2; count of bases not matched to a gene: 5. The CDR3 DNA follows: TGCGCCAGCAGCTCCGGGGGGGACTCCACAGATACGCAGTATTTT. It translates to CASSSGGDSTDTQYF.

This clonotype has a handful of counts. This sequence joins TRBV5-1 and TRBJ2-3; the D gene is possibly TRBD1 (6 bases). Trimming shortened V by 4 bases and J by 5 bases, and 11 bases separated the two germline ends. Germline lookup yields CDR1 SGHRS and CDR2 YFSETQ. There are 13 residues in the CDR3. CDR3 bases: TGCGCCAGCAGCCTAAACAGGGAAGATACGCAGTATTTT. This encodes CASSLNREDTQYF.

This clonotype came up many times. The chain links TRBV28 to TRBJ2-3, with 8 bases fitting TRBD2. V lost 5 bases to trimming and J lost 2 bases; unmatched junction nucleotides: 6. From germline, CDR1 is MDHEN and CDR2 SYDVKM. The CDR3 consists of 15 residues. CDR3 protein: CASSKIAGTTDTQYF. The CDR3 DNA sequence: TGTGCCAGCAGTAAAATAGCGGGAACCACAGATACGCAGTATTTT.

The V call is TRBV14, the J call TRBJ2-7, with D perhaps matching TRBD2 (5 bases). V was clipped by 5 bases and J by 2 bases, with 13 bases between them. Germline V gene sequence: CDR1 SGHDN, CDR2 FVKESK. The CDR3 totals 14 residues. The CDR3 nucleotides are TGTGCCAGCAGCTTAGAATTCGGGGCCTACGAGCAGTACTTC. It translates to CASSLEFGAYEQYF.